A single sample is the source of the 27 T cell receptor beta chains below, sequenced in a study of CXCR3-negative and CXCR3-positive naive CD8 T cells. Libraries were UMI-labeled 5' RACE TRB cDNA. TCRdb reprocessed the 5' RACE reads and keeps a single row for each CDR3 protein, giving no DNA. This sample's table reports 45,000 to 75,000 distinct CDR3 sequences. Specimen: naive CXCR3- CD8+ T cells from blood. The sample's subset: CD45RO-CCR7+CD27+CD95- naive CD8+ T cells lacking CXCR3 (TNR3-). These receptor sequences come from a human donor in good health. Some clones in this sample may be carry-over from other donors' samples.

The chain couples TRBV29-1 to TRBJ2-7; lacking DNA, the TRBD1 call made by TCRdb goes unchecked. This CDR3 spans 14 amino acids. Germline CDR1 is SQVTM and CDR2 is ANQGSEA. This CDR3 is CSVEEIDRGYEQYF.

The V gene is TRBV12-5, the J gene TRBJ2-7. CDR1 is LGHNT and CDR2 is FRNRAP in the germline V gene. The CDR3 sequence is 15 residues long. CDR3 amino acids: CASGLASSGSYEQYF.

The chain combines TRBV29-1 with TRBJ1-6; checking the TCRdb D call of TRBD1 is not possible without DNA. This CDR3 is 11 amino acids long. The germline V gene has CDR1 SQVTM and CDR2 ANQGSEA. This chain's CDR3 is CSVGRGGPLHF. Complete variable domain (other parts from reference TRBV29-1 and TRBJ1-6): SAVISQKPSRDICQRGTSLTIQCQVDSQVTMMFWYRQQPGQSLTLIATANQGSEATYESGFVIDKFPISRPNLTFSTLTVSNMSPEDSSIYLCSVGRGGPLHFGNGTRLTVT.

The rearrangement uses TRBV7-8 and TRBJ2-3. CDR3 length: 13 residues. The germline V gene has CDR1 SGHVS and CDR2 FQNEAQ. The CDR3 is CASSGQDTDTQYF. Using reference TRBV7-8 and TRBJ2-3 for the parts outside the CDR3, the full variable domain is GAGVSQSPRYKVAKRGQDVALRCDPISGHVSLFWYQQALGQGPEFLTYFQNEAQLDKSGLPSDRFFAERPEGSVSTLKIQRTQQEDSAVYLCASSGQDTDTQYFGPGTRLTVL.

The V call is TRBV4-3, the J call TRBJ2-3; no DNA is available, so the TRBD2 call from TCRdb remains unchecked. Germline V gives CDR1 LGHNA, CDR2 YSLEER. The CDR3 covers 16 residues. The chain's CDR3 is CASSQGSGGGADTQYF.

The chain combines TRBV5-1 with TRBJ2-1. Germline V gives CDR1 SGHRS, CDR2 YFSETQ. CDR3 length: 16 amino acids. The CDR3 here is CASSLRAGVTYNEQFF.

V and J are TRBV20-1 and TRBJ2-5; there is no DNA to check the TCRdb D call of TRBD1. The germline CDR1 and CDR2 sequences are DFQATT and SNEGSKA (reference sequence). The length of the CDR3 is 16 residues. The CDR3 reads CSATQRQGAYQETQYF.

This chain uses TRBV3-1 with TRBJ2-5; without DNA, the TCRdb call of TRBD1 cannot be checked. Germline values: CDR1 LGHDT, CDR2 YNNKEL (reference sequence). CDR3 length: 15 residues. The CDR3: CASSHPGDRQETQYF.

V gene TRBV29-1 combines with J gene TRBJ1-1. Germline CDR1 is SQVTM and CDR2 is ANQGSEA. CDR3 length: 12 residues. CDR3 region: CSVESSNTEAFF.

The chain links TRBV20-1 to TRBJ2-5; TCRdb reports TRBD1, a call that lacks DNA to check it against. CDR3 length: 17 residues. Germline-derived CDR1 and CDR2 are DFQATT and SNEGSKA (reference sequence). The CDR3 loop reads CSATQGDAPVLQETQYF.

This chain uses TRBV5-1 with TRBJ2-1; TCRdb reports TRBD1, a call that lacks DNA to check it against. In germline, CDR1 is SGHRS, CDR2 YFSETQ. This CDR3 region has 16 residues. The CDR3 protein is CASSLDGTTGVGEQFF.

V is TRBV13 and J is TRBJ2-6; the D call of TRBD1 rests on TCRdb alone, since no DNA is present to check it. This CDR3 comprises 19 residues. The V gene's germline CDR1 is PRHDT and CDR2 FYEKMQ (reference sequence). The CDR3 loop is CASSLEEGAVFSGANVLTF.

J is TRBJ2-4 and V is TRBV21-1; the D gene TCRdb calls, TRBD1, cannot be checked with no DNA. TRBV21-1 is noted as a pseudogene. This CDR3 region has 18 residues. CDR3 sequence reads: CASSKGRRTGVAKNIRYF.

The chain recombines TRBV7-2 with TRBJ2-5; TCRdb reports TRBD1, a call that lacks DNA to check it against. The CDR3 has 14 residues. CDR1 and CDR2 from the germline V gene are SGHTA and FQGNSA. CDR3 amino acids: CASSLYGTGAAQYF.

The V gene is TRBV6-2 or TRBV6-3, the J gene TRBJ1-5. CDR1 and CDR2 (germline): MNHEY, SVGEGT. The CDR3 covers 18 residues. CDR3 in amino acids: CASSYSLGVWNSNQPQHF.

The CDR3 reads CASSFRHNPQETQYF. V gene TRBV7-6 combines with J gene TRBJ2-5. Germline V gene data show CDR1 as SGHVS and CDR2 as FNYEAQ. The CDR3 sequence is 15 residues long. Supplemented by reference TRBV7-6 and TRBJ2-5, the full variable domain reads GAGVSQSPRYKVTKRGQDVALRCDPISGHVSLYWYRQALGQGPEFLTYFNYEAQQDKSGLPNDRFSAERPEGSISTLTIQRTEQRDSAMYRCASSFRHNPQETQYFGPGTRLLVL.

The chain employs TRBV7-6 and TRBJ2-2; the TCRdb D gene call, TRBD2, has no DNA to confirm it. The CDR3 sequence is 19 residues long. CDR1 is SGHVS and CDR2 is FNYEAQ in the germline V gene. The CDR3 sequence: CASSLEASGGILNTGELFF. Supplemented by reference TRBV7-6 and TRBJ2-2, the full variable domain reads GAGVSQSPRYKVTKRGQDVALRCDPISGHVSLYWYRQALGQGPEFLTYFNYEAQQDKSGLPNDRFSAERPEGSISTLTIQRTEQRDSAMYRCASSLEASGGILNTGELFFGEGSRLTVL.

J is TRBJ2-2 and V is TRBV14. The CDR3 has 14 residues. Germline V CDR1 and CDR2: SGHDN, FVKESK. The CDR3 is CASTQTANTGELFF.

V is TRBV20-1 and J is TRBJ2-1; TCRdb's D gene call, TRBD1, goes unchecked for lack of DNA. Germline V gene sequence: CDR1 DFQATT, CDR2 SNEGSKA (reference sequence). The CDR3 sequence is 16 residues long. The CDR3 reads CSARDPLAGAINEQFF.

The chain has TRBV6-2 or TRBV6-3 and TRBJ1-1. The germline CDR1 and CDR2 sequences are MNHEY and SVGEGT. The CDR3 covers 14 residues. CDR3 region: CASIGPVKNTEAFF.

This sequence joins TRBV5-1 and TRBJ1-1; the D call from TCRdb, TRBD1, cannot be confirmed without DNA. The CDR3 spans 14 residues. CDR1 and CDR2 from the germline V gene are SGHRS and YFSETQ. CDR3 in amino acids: CASSSVTGGTEAFF.

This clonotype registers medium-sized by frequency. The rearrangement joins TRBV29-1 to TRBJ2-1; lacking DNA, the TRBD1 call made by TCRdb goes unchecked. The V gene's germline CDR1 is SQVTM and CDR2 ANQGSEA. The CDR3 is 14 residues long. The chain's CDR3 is CSVDWGAGNGEQFF.

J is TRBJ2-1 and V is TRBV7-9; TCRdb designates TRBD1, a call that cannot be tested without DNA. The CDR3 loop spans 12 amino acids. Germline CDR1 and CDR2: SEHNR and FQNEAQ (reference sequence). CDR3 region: CASSLYRAEQFF.

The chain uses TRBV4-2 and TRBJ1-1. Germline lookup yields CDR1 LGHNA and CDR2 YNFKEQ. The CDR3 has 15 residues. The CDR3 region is CASSQEGRGGTEAFF.

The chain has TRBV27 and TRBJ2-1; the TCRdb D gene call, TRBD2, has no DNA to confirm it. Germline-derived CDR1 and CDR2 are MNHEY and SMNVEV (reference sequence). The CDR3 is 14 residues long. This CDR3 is CASSSGGPDNEQFF.

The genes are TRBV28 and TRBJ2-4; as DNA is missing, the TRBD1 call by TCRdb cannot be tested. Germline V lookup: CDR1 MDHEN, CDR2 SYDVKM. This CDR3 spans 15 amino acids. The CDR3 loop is CASSFRGATKNIQYF.

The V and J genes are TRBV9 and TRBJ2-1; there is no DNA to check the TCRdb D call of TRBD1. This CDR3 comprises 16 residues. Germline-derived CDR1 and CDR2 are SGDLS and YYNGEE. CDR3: CASSVGGSGSYNEQFF.